This passage covers 32 T cell receptor beta chains from one sample sequenced in a study of T-cell reconstitution after alpha-beta-depleted transplantation in children (dated by TCRdb to between 2015 and 2016). Library preparation used PCR. Data came from an Illumina HiSeq 2500. TCR library preparation used molecular barcoding, with unique molecular identifiers applied to normalize quantification of the TCRbeta repertoire. The raw public reads went through TCRdb reprocessing: fastp at Q25, MiXCR clone calling, in-frame beta chains kept. Each entry is one CDR3 protein sequence, shown with its most common DNA and genes. This sample holds roughly 240,000 distinct CDR3 sequences; 6.5% to 10% were observed only once. The ten largest account for approximately 6.3% of the sample. The sample's treatment or condition label, in plain terms: allogeneic hematopoietic cell transplantation with graft depleted of TCRalphabeta T cells and CD19 B cells.

The specimen was PBMCs, mostly from graft donor cells, collected 180 days after TCRalphabeta/CD19-depleted stem cell transplant. The receptor set was obtained from a male patient aged 5 to 17 who had a stem cell transplant for acute lymphoblastic leukemia, so the T cells may come from the graft donor.

The V gene is TRBV7-2, the J gene TRBJ2-3, with 14 bases identical to TRBD2. The J segment lost 3 bases and the V segment lost 5 bases, leaving 7 bases of the junction unmatched. The CDR3 is made up of 17 amino acids. Germline values: CDR1 SGHTA, CDR2 FQGNSA. The CDR3 coding sequence is TGTGCCAGCAGCCTCGGACTAGCGGGGGGTAAAACAGATACGCAGTATTTT. This encodes CASSLGLAGGKTDTQYF.

There are many counts of this clonotype. The J gene is TRBJ2-7, the V gene TRBV7-9; no reliable D call. Germline values: CDR1 SEHNR, CDR2 FQNEAQ (reference sequence). The CDR3 sequence is 12 residues long. Between the trimmed V and J ends, which lost 4 bases and 3 bases, there was a span of 7 bases. For the CDR3, the DNA is TGTGCCAGCAGCTCCACCCACTACGAGCAGTACTTC. Protein sequence: CASSSTHYEQYF.

The sample holds many counts of this clonotype. V and J are TRBV24-1 and TRBJ2-5; D may be TRBD1 (6 bases). This CDR3 is built from 15 residues. CDR1 is KGHDR, CDR2 SFDVKD, per germline. V was clipped by 3 bases and J by 3 bases, with 13 bases between them. The CDR3 here is CATSDRQEEEETQYF. The CDR3 nucleotides are TGTGCCACCAGTGATAGACAGGAGGAGGAAGAGACCCAGTACTTC.

The sample holds many counts of this clonotype. This chain uses TRBV29-1 with TRBJ2-7; TRBD1 might be the D (5 bases). Trimming took off 4 bases at V and 3 bases at J, with 7 bases between the two ends. Per germline, CDR1 SQVTM and CDR2 ANQGSEA. This CDR3 contains 11 residues. The CDR3 is CSVGQNYEQYF. The CDR3 region has the DNA TGCAGCGTTGGACAGAACTACGAGCAGTACTTC.

At least ten counts were recorded for this clonotype. This sequence joins TRBV28 and TRBJ2-7; tentative D call: TRBD1 (6 bases). Looked up from germline, CDR1 is MDHEN and CDR2 is SYDVKM. The CDR3 is 14 residues long. Deletions cut 6 bases from V and 2 bases from J, with 14 bases between. The CDR3 region has the DNA TGTGCCAGCAGCCCCAGGGGCAACCCCTACGAGCAGTACTTC. This codes for CASSPRGNPYEQYF.

The sample holds many counts of this clonotype. DNA for the CDR3: TGTGCCAGCAGCCAAAACTACGAGCAGTACTTC. It is translated as CASSQNYEQYF. The rearrangement links TRBV5-8 to TRBJ2-7; D is unresolved. The germline gives CDR1 SGHTS, CDR2 YDEGEE. The CDR3 loop spans 11 amino acids. Trimming removed 4 bases from V and 3 bases from J, with 5 bases in between.

This clonotype showed up many times. The chain employs TRBV5-1 and TRBJ2-1; 12 bases fit TRBD2. Trimming removed 4 bases from V and 10 bases from J; junction bases left unmatched: 6. The CDR3 has 14 residues. Germline V gene data show CDR1 as SGHRS and CDR2 as YFSETQ. CDR3 residues: CASSGPSGRVEQFF. The CDR3 coding sequence is TGCGCCAGCAGCGGACCTAGCGGGAGGGTAGAGCAGTTCTTC.

V usage is TRBV7-4 and J usage is TRBJ1-4; D is uncertain. From germline, CDR1 is SGHVT and CDR2 SQSDAQ. This CDR3 has 14 amino acids. The V and J ends lost 1 base and 7 bases respectively, with 10 bases between them. The CDR3 protein is CASSLGFCSEKLFF. CDR3 DNA sequence: TGTGCCAGCAGCTTAGGTTTCTGTTCTGAAAAACTGTTTTTT.

This clonotype has ten or more counts. V and J are TRBV28 and TRBJ1-3, with a possible D match to TRBD1 (5 bases). This CDR3 comprises 12 residues. Trimming pared 7 bases from V and 7 bases from J, leaving 11 bases between. The germline gives CDR1 MDHEN, CDR2 SYDVKM. CDR3 protein: CASTGRTNTIYF. CDR3 DNA sequence: TGTGCCAGCACAGGGAGGACTAACACCATATATTTT.

About this clonotype: This may be a read error, as it is one base from a much larger clone. J is TRBJ1-2 and V is TRBV3-1; D is undetermined. Germline CDR1 and CDR2: LGHDT and YNNKEL (reference sequence). The CDR3 consists of 15 residues. The germline V and J ends were trimmed by 6 bases and 1 base, with 15 bases remaining between them. The DNA of the CDR3 is TGTGCCAGCAGAGGCGGTGGACTCCATAACTATGGCTACACCTTC. It codes for CASRGGGLHNYGYTF.

This clonotype was seen many times. J is TRBJ2-7 and V is TRBV3-1; D is unclear. The V end lost 3 bases, the J end lost 4 bases, and 7 bases lay between the germline ends. There are 12 residues in the CDR3. The germline V gene encodes CDR1 LGHDT and CDR2 YNNKEL (reference sequence). The CDR3 sequence is CASSQRSYEQYF. CDR3 nucleotide sequence: TGTGCCAGCAGCCAGAGATCTTACGAGCAGTACTTC.

This clonotype was seen repeatedly, ten times or more. The chain combines TRBV5-1 with TRBJ2-5; D is possibly TRBD1 (7 bases). The CDR3 has 15 residues. Per the germline V gene, CDR1 is SGHRS and CDR2 is YFSETQ. The ends were cut back, 4 bases at V and 4 bases at J, with 17 bases in the middle. CDR3 coding DNA: TGCGCCAGCAGCCTCCGCCCAGGGGGGTTAGAGACCCAGTACTTC. This encodes CASSLRPGGLETQYF.

Note on this clonotype: A clone one base away is much larger, so this may be a read error. Here the CDR3 reads CSARRQGEGNEQYF. Written as DNA, the CDR3 is TGCAGTGCTAGGCGACAGGGTGAAGGCAACGAGCAGTACTTC. The chain joins TRBV20-1 to TRBJ2-7; 7 bases align to TRBD1. CDR3 length: 14 residues. With 3 bases clipped from V and 5 bases from J, the junction kept 10 bases outside the gene matches. The germline V gene has CDR1 DFQATT and CDR2 SNEGSKA (reference sequence).

This clonotype was seen at least ten times. The J gene is TRBJ2-3, the V gene TRBV10-3; 11 bases map to TRBD2. In germline, CDR1 is ENHRY, CDR2 SYGVKD. This CDR3 spans 14 amino acids. V gave up 6 bases and J gave up 8 bases; unmatched junction bases: 7. CDR3 sequence (DNA): TGTGCCATCAGAGAACTAGCGGGAGCTGGTACGCAGTATTTT. Amino acids: CAIRELAGAGTQYF.

This clonotype showed up many times. This chain links TRBV6-5 with TRBJ2-1; D ambiguous. The CDR3 contains 15 residues. Trimming cost V 1 base and J 6 bases, with 13 bases left between them. CDR1 is MNHEY, CDR2 SVGAGI, per germline. The CDR3 spells CASSYFQTPANEQFF. The CDR3 DNA reads TGTGCCAGCAGTTACTTCCAGACCCCGGCCAATGAGCAGTTCTTC.

This clonotype was counted many times. The chain uses TRBV28 and TRBJ1-2, with no clear D. CDR1 is MDHEN and CDR2 is SYDVKM in the germline V gene. V gave up 1 base and J gave up 8 bases, with 17 bases separating them. This CDR3 is built from 15 residues. The CDR3 region has the DNA TGTGCCAGCAGTTTATTACCGGCCGGCAGGTACGGCTACACCTTC. Translated: CASSLLPAGRYGYTF.

This clonotype was observed at least ten times. This rearrangement joins TRBV12-3 or TRBV12-4 to TRBJ1-1; no definite D call. The CDR3 is made up of 14 amino acids. Trimming shortened V by 7 bases and J by 0 bases, and 12 bases separated the two germline ends. CDR3 in DNA: TGTGCCAGCACCCCGGCAGGCATGAACACTGAAGCTTTCTTT. Protein: CASTPAGMNTEAFF.

This clonotype was recorded many times. This sequence joins TRBV9 and TRBJ1-1; D may be TRBD1 (6 bases). Looked up from germline, CDR1 is SGDLS and CDR2 is YYNGEE. CDR3 length: 14 residues. CDR3: CASPHRDLNTEAFF. The CDR3, as DNA: TGTGCGTCACCTCACAGGGACCTGAACACTGAAGCTTTCTTT. Looking up the rest from reference TRBV9 and TRBJ1-1 gives the full variable domain: DSGVTQTPKHLITATGQRVTLRCSPRSGDLSVYWYQQSLDQGLQFLIQYYNGEERAKGNILERFSAQQFPDLHSELNLSSLELGDSALYFCASPHRDLNTEAFFGQGTRLTVV.

This clonotype was detected many times. This chain uses TRBV10-3 with TRBJ2-3, with D unresolved. Deletions cut 4 bases from V and 9 bases from J, with 8 bases between. The germline gives CDR1 ENHRY, CDR2 SYGVKD. The CDR3 loop spans 11 amino acids. The DNA for the CDR3 is TGTGCCATCAGTGCGGGCGTAACGCAGTATTTT. It encodes CAISAGVTQYF.

This clonotype was counted ten times or more. This chain links TRBV12-3 or TRBV12-4 with TRBJ2-7, with D possibly matching TRBD1 (5 bases). The CDR3 is 14 amino acids. V lost 6 bases and J 6 bases, leaving 18 bases between the germline ends. This CDR3 reads CASSPTAPLGEQYF. In DNA, the CDR3 is TGTGCCAGCAGCCCGACAGCCCCCTTGGGCGAGCAGTACTTC.

In this sample, this clonotype turned up many times. V is TRBV18 and J is TRBJ1-1, with D unresolved. V was cut by 1 base and J by 1 base, with 7 bases left in between. This CDR3 is built from 14 residues. CDR1 is KGHSH and CDR2 is LQKENI in the germline V gene. The CDR3 DNA sequence: TGTGCCAGCTCACCACTCAAGCGGAACACTGAAGCTTTCTTT. Protein: CASSPLKRNTEAFF.

This clonotype has at least ten counts. The chain has TRBV29-1 and TRBJ1-1; a possible D gene is TRBD1 (5 bases). The CDR3 runs to 14 residues. Germline CDR1 SQVTM, CDR2 ANQGSEA. Trimming left V 3 bases short and J 1 base short, with 12 bases between. The CDR3: CSVEFGTGNTEAFF. As DNA, the CDR3 is TGCAGCGTTGAGTTCGGGACGGGGAACACTGAAGCTTTCTTT.

This clonotype was seen repeatedly, ten times or more. This chain links TRBV12-3 or TRBV12-4 with TRBJ2-5, with D possibly TRBD1 on 5 matching bases. V gave up 7 bases and J gave up 4 bases, with 16 bases separating them. The CDR3 consists of 14 residues. CDR3 protein: CASTQGRLRETQYF. CDR3 nucleotide sequence: TGTGCCAGCACCCAGGGAAGACTGAGAGAGACCCAGTACTTC.

This clonotype occurred many times. This chain links TRBV5-6 with TRBJ2-3, with D perhaps matching TRBD2 (6 bases). The V and J ends lost 0 bases and 3 bases respectively, with 11 bases between them. Germline values: CDR1 SGHDT, CDR2 YYEEEE. The CDR3 totals 15 residues. CDR3: CASSLDKGRTDTQYF. The CDR3, as DNA: TGTGCCAGCAGCTTGGATAAGGGGAGGACAGATACGCAGTATTTT. The full variable domain, with the rest looked up from reference TRBV5-6 and TRBJ2-3, is DAGVTQSPTHLIKTRGQQVTLRCSPKSGHDTVSWYQQALGQGPQFIFQYYEEEERQRGNFPDRFSGHQFPNYSSELNVNALLLGDSALYLCASSLDKGRTDTQYFGPGTRLTVL.

This clonotype was recorded a few times. The rearrangement links TRBV6-2 or TRBV6-3 to TRBJ1-2, with unresolved D. Germline V gene lookup returns CDR1 MNHEY and CDR2 SVGEGT. This CDR3 spans 14 amino acids. Between the trimmed V and J ends, which lost 4 bases and 10 bases, there was a span of 19 bases. The CDR3 DNA reads as TGTGCCAGCAGTTCCCTAGACCCGATGCGAGCCTACACCTTC. Residues: CASSSLDPMRAYTF.

This clonotype was seen repeatedly, ten times or more. The chain recombines TRBV5-6 with TRBJ1-1; 8 positions agree with TRBD1. The germline CDR1 and CDR2 sequences are SGHDT and YYEEEE. The trim removed 0 bases at V and 0 bases at J, leaving 4 bases unmatched. The CDR3 has 16 residues. In DNA form, the CDR3 reads TGTGCCAGCAGCTTGGGGGCAGGGGGCATGAACACTGAAGCTTTCTTT. The encoded protein is CASSLGAGGMNTEAFF.

This clonotype turned up a few times. The chain recombines TRBV28 with TRBJ2-1, with D possibly TRBD2 on 7 matching bases. This CDR3 has 10 amino acids. Trimming removed 11 bases from V and 8 bases from J, with 10 bases in between. Germline V gene data show CDR1 as MDHEN and CDR2 as SYDVKM. The CDR3 region is CAAGGHEQFF. The CDR3 nucleotides are TGTGCCGCCGGGGGGCATGAGCAGTTCTTC.

To note about this clonotype: Germline and junction disagree at one end, which may indicate a read error. The chain recombines TRBV28 with TRBJ2-7; D gene unclear. The CDR3 is made up of 12 amino acids. Germline CDR1 and CDR2: MDHEN and SYDVKM. Here the CDR3 DNA reads TGTCCCAGCAGTTTTGGATATCCCGAGCAGCACTTC. Its translation is CPSSFGYPEQHF.

Ten or more counts support this clonotype. The chain is built from TRBV3-1 and TRBJ1-1; D is uncertain. The V end lost 5 bases, the J end lost 1 base, and 17 bases lay between the germline ends. Germline CDR1 is LGHDT and CDR2 is YNNKEL (reference sequence). This CDR3 has 16 amino acids. The CDR3 region has the DNA TGTGCCAGCAGCGCCACTCGGGGAAGGTGGAACACTGAAGCTTTCTTT. Amino acids: CASSATRGRWNTEAFF.

This clonotype showed up many times. V usage is TRBV7-8 and J usage is TRBJ1-1, with D uncertain. V lost 5 bases and J 3 bases, leaving 13 bases between the germline ends. The CDR3 has 14 amino acids. Germline loops: CDR1 SGHVS, CDR2 FQNEAQ. CDR3 sequence reads: CASSTRWKDTEAFF. The CDR3 DNA sequence: TGTGCCAGCAGCACCAGGTGGAAGGACACTGAAGCTTTCTTT.

This clonotype has a count of ten or more. The V gene is TRBV6-5, the J gene TRBJ1-2, with D possibly being TRBD1 (6 bases). Germline CDR1 MNHEY, CDR2 SVGAGI. The CDR3 consists of 16 residues. V was clipped by 5 bases and J by 0 bases, with 16 bases between them. DNA for the CDR3: TGTGCCAGCAGTCCACGACAGGTCACAGCTAACTATGGCTACACCTTC. Translation: CASSPRQVTANYGYTF.

This clonotype was seen repeatedly, ten times or more. The genes are TRBV7-9 and TRBJ2-7; D is undetermined. There are 12 residues in the CDR3. Germline assignment: CDR1 SEHNR and CDR2 FQNEAQ (reference sequence). V was pared by 1 base and J by 7 bases, with 8 bases between. The CDR3 DNA reads as TGTGCCAGCAGCTTAGAGGTTGGGGAGCAGTACTTC. It specifies CASSLEVGEQYF.